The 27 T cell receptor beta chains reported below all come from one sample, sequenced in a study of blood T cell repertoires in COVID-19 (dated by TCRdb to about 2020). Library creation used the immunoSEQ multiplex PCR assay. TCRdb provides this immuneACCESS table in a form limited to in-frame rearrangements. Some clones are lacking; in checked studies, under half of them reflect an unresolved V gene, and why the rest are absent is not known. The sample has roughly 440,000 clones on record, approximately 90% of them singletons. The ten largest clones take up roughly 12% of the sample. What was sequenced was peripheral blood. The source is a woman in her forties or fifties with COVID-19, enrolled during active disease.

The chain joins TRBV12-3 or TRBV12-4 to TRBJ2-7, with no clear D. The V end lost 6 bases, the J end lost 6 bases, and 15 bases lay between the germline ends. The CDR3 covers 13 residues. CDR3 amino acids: CASRLAALSEQYF. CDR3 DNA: TGTGCCAGCAGATTGGCGGCCCTCAGCGAGCAGTACTTC.

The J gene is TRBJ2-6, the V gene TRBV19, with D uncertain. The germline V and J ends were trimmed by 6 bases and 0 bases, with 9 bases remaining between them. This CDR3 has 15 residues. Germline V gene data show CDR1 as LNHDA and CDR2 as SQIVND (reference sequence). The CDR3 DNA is TGTGCCAGTAGGTTTGAGAGCTCTGGGGCCAACGTCCTGACTTTC. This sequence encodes CASRFESSGANVLTF. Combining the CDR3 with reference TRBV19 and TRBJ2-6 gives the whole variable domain DGGITQSPKYLFRKEGQNVTLSCEQNLNHDAMYWYRQDPGQGLRLIYYSQIVNDFQKGDIAEGYSVSREKKESFPLTVTSAQKNPTAFYLCASRFESSGANVLTFGAGSRLTVL.

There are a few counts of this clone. CDR3: CASSYLPGLADYNEQFF. The CDR3 DNA reads TGCGCCAGCAGCTACCTACCGGGACTAGCGGACTACAATGAGCAGTTCTTC. The V and J genes are TRBV5-1 and TRBJ2-1, with TRBD2 matching over 11 bases. The CDR3 consists of 17 residues. V trimming: 3 bases; J trimming: 3 bases; junction bases outside the gene matches: 8. The germline V gene has CDR1 SGHRS and CDR2 YFSETQ.

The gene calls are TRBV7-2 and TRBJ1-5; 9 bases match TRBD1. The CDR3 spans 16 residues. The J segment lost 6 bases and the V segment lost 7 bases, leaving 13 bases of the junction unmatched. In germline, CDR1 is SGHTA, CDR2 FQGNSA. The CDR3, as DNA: TGTGCCAGCACCCCAACAGGGGGCCGTGAGGGTCAGCCCCAGCATTTT. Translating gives CASTPTGGREGQPQHF.

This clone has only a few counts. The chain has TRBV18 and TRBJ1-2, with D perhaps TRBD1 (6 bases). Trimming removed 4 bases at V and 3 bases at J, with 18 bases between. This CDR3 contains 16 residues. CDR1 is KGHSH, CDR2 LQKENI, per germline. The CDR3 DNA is TGTGCCAGCTCACAGTCGCAGGGGAGAGTTGACTATGGCTACACCTTC. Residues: CASSQSQGRVDYGYTF.

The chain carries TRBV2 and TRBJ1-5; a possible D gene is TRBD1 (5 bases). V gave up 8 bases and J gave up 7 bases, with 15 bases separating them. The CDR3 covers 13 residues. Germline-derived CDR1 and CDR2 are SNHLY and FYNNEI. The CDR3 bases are TGTGCCAGCGACGACGGGGGTAAGCAGCCCCAGCATTTT. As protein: CASDDGGKQPQHF.

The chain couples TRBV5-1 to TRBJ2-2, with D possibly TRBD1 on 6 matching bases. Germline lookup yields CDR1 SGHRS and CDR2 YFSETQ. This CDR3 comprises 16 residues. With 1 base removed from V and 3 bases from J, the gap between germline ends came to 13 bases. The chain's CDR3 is CASSLYGRGDTGELFF. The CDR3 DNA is TGCGCCAGCAGCTTGTATGGCAGGGGTGACACCGGGGAGCTGTTTTTT.

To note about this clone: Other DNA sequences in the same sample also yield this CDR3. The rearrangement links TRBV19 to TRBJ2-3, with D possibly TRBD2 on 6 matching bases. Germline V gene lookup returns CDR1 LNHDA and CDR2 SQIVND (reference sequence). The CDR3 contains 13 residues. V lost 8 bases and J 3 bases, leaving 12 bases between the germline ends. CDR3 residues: CASSIRGTDTQYF. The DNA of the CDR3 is TGTGCCAGTTCGATTCGGGGGACAGATACGCAGTATTTT. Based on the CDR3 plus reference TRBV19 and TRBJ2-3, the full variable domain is DGGITQSPKYLFRKEGQNVTLSCEQNLNHDAMYWYRQDPGQGLRLIYYSQIVNDFQKGDIAEGYSVSREKKESFPLTVTSAQKNPTAFYLCASSIRGTDTQYFGPGTRLTVL.

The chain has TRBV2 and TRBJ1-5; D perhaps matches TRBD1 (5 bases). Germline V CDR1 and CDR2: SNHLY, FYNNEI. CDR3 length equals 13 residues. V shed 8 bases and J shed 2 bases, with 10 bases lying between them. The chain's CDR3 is CASGRDGNQPQHF. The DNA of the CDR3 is TGTGCCAGCGGCAGGGATGGCAATCAGCCCCAGCATTTT.

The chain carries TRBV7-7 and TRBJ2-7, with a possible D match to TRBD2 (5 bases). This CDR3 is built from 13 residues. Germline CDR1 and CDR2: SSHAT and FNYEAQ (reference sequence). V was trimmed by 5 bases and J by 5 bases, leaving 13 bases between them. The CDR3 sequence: CASSRRGWDEQYF. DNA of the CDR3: TGTGCCAGCAGCCGACGCGGGTGGGACGAGCAGTACTTC.

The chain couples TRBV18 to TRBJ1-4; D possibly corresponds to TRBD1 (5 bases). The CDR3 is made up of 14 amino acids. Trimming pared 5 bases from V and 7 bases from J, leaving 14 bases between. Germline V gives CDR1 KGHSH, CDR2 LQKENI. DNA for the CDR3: TGTGCCAGCTCAGCCGGCGGGGACGCTGAAAAACTGTTTTTT. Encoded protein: CASSAGGDAEKLFF.

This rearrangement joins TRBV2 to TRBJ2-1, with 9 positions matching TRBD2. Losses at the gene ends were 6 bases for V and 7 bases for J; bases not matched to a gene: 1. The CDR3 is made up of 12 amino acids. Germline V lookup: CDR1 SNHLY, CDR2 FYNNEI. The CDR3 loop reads CASRGLANEQFF. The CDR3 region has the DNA TGTGCCAGCAGGGGACTAGCTAATGAGCAGTTCTTC.

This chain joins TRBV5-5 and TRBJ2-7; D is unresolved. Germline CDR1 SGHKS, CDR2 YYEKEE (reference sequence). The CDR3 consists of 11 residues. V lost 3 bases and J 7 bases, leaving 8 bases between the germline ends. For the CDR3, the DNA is TGTGCCAGCAGCTCGAGTCGTGAGCAGTACTTC. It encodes CASSSSREQYF.

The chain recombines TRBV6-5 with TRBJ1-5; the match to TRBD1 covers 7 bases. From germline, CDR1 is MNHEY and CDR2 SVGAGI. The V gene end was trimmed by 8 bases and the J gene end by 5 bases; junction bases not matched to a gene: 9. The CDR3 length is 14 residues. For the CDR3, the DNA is TGTGCCAGCCACTCCGACAGGGCCCATCAGCCCCAGCATTTT. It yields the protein CASHSDRAHQPQHF.

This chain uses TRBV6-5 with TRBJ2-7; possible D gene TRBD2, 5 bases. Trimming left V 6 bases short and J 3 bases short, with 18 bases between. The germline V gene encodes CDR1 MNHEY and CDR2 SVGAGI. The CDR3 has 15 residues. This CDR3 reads CASRAREGLLYEQYF. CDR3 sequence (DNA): TGTGCCAGCAGGGCCCGGGAAGGGCTACTCTACGAGCAGTACTTC.

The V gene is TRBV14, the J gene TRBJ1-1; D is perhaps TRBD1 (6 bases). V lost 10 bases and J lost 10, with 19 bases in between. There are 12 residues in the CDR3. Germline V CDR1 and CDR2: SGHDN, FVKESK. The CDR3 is CAIWGGLIAAFF. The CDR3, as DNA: TGTGCCATATGGGGGGGGCTAATCGCAGCTTTCTTT.

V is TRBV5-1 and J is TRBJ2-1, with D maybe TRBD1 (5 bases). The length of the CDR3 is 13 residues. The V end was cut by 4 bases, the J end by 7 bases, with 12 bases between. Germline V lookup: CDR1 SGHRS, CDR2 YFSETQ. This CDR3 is CASSPDSFNEQFF. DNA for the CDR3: TGCGCCAGCAGCCCCGACAGTTTTAATGAGCAGTTCTTC.

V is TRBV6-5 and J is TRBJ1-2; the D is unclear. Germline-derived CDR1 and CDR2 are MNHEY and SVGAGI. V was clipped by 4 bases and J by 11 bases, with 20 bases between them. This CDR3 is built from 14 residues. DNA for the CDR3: TGTGCCAGCAGTTTCTCGGCAGGCCTACATTTTTACACCTTC. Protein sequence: CASSFSAGLHFYTF.

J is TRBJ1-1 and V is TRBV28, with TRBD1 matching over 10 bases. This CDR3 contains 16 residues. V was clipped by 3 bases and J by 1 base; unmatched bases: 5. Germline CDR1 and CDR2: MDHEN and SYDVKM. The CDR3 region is CASSFPTGGRNTEAFF. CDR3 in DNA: TGTGCCAGCAGTTTCCCGACAGGGGGCAGGAACACTGAAGCTTTCTTT. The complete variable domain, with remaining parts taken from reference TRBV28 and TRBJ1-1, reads DVKVTQSSRYLVKRTGEKVFLECVQDMDHENMFWYRQDPGLGLRLIYFSYDVKMKEKGDIPEGYSVSREKKERFSLILESASTNQTSMYLCASSFPTGGRNTEAFFGQGTRLTVV.

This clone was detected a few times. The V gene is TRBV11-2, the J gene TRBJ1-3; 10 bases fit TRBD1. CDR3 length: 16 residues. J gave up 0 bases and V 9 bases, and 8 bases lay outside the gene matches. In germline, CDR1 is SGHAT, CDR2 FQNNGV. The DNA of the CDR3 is TGTGCCAGTACGCGGACAGGGGGGGACTCTGGAAACACCATATATTTT. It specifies CASTRTGGDSGNTIYF.

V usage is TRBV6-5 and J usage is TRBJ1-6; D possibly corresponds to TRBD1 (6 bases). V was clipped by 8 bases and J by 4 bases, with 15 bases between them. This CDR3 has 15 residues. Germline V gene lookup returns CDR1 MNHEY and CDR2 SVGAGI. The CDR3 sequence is CASLAGAPYNSPLHF. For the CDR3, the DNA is TGTGCCAGCTTAGCAGGGGCTCCTTATAATTCACCCCTCCACTTT.

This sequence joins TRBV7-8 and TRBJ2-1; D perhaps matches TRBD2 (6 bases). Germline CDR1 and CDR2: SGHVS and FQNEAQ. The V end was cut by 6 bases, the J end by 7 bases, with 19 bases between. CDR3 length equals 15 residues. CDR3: CASSSNTGTRNEQFF. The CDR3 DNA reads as TGTGCCAGCAGTTCCAACACCGGGACTCGGAATGAGCAGTTCTTC.

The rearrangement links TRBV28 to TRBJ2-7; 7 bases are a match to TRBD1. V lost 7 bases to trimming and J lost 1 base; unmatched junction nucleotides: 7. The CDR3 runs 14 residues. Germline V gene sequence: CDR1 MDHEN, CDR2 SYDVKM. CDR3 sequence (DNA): TGTGCCAGCAAGGGGGCCCCACCGTCCTACGAGCAGTACTTC. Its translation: CASKGAPPSYEQYF.

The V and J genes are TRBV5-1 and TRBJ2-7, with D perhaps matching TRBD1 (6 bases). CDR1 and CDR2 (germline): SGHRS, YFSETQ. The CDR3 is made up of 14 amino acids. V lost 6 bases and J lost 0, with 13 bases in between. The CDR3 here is CASKGQGSSYEQYF. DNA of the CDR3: TGCGCCAGCAAGGGGCAGGGGAGCTCCTACGAGCAGTACTTC. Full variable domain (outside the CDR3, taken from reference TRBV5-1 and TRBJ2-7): KAGVTQTPRYLIKTRGQQVTLSCSPISGHRSVSWYQQTPGQGLQFLFEYFSETQRNKGNFPGRFSGRQFSNSRSEMNVSTLELGDSALYLCASKGQGSSYEQYFGPGTRLTVT.

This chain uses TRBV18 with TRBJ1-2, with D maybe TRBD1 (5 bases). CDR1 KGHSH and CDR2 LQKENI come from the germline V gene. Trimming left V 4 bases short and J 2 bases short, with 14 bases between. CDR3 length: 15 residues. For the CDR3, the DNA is TGTGCCAGCTCACTTGGTCGGGGGTCCAACTATGGCTACACCTTC. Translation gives CASSLGRGSNYGYTF.

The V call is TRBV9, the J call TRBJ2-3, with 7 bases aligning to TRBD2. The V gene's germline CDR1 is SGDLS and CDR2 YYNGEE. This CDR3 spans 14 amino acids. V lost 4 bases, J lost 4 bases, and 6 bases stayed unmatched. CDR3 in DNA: TGTGCCAGCAGCCCAACGACTAGCCCAGATACGCAGTATTTT. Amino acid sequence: CASSPTTSPDTQYF.

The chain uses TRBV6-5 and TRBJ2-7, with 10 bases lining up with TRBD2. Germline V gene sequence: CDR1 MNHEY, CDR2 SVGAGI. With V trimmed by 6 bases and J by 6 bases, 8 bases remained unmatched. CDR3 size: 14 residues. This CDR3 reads CASRVAGGPGEQYF. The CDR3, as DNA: TGTGCCAGCAGGGTAGCGGGGGGACCGGGCGAGCAGTACTTC.